These 5 T cell receptor beta chains were all obtained from the same sample, sequenced in a study of T cells in Graves' hyperthyroidism and ophthalmopathy. RNA transcripts gave rise to amplified TCR beta CDR3 regions. RT-PCR in the first round (using the HTBI primer set) targeted the TCR CDR3. One entry per CDR3 protein, called by TCRdb with MiXCR from the multiplex PCR reads. The data show over 700,000 distinct CDR3 sequences, more than 30% seen once. Sequencing was done on a sample of blood. Receptor source: a man between 18 and 29 years old with Graves' hyperthyroidism.

This clonotype was found many times. The V and J genes are TRBV19 and TRBJ1-4, with unresolved D. This CDR3 is built from 14 residues. V lost 5 bases and J 7 bases, leaving 14 bases between the germline ends. Germline V gene data show CDR1 as LNHDA and CDR2 as SQIVND (reference sequence). The CDR3: CASSSVGRSEKLFF. The CDR3 region has the DNA TGTGCCAGTAGTTCAGTTGGGCGGAGTGAAAAACTGTTTTTT.

This clonotype occurred many times. V gene TRBV2 combines with J gene TRBJ1-1; no reliable D call. The CDR3 contains 11 residues. Trimming removed 6 bases at V and 7 bases at J, with 9 bases between. Germline assignment: CDR1 SNHLY and CDR2 FYNNEI. For the CDR3, the DNA is TGTGCCAGCAGCCTTTGGGGTGAAGCTTTCTTT. The encoded protein is CASSLWGEAFF.

The chain carries TRBV7-9 and TRBJ1-2; no clear D. V was clipped by 4 bases and J by 8 bases, with 17 bases between them. The germline gives CDR1 SEHNR, CDR2 FQNEAQ (reference sequence). The CDR3 extends over 14 amino acids. Here the CDR3 DNA reads TGTGCCAGCAGCTCGCGGACCGGTACCTACGGCTACACCTTC. Its translation: CASSSRTGTYGYTF.

This clonotype was observed a handful of times. The chain combines TRBV7-9 with TRBJ1-1; the D gene is possibly TRBD1 (5 bases). The length of the CDR3 is 14 residues. In germline, CDR1 is SEHNR, CDR2 FQNEAQ (reference sequence). V was cut by 5 bases and J by 1 base, with 11 bases left in between. CDR3 nucleotides: TGTGCCAGCAGCCACGAGGGACCGAACACTGAAGCTTTCTTT. This gives the protein CASSHEGPNTEAFF. Full variable domain (missing parts from reference TRBV7-9 and TRBJ1-1): DTGVSQNPRHKITKRGQNVTFRCDPISEHNRLYWYRQTLGQGPEFLTYFQNEAQLEKSRLLSDRFSAERPKGSFSTLEIQRTEQGDSAMYLCASSHEGPNTEAFFGQGTRLTVV.

This chain links TRBV5-1 with TRBJ2-5, with 14 nucleotides matching TRBD2. The V segment lost 5 bases and the J segment 5 bases; nucleotides outside the gene matches: 11. This CDR3 region has 17 residues. Germline-derived CDR1 and CDR2 are SGHRS and YFSETQ. The CDR3 nucleotides are TGCGCCAGCAGACAGGGACTAGCGGGAGCCCCGGGGGAGACCCAGTACTTC. This translates into CASRQGLAGAPGETQYF.